This TCR beta chain was sequenced in a study of cytomegalovirus exposure and HLA in healthy donors. Researchers ran the PCR with 60 Vbeta and 13 Jbeta primers. The table came from immunoSEQ multiplex PCR; TCRdb's copy has only in-frame clones and leaves some out. The profile shows 210,000 or so clones, 70% to 85% of them singletons. With V trimmed by 0 bases and J by 4 bases, 9 bases remained unmatched. CDR3 length: 17 amino acids. CDR1 is SGHVS, CDR2 FQNEAQ, per germline. This clone was counted between two and nine times. The sequence came from a woman aged 55-69 years in good health and CMV-seropositive. The sequenced sample consisted of PBMCs. The chain employs TRBV7-8 and TRBJ2-7; TRBD2 matches 10 bases. CDR3 residues: CASSLAESGRALYEQYF. DNA for the CDR3: TGTGCCAGCAGCTTAGCGGAAAGCGGGAGGGCCTTATACGAGCAGTACTTC.